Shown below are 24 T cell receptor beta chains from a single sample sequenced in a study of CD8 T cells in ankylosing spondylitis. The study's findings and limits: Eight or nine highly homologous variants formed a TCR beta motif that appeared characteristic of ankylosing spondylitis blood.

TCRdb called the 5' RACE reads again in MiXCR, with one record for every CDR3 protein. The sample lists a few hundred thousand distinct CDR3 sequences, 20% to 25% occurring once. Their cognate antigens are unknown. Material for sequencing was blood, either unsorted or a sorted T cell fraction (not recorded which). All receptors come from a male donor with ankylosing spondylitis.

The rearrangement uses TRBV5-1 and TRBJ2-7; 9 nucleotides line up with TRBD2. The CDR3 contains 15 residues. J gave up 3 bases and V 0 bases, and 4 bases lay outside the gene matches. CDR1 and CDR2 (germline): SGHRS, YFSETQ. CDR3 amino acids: CASSLGSGGFYEQYF. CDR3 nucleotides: TGCGCCAGCAGCTTGGGTAGCGGGGGATTCTACGAGCAGTACTTC.

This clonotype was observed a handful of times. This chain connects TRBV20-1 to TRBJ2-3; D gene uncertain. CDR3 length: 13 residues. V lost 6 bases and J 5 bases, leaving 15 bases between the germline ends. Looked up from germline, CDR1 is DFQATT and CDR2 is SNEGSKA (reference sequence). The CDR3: CSASGRRLDTQYF. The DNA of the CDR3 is TGCAGTGCATCCGGGCGCCGTCTAGATACGCAGTATTTT.

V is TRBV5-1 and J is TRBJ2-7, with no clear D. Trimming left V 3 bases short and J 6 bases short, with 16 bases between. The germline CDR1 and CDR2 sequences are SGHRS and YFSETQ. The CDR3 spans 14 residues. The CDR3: CASSSKNAGFEQYF. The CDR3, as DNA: TGCGCCAGCAGCTCAAAAAATGCAGGTTTCGAGCAGTACTTC.

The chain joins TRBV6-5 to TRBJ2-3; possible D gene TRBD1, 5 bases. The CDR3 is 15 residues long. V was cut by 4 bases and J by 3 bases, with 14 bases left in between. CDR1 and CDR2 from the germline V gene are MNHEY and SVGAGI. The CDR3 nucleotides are TGTGCCAGCAGTTCCCTCGCAGGGTGGACAGATACGCAGTATTTT. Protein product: CASSSLAGWTDTQYF.

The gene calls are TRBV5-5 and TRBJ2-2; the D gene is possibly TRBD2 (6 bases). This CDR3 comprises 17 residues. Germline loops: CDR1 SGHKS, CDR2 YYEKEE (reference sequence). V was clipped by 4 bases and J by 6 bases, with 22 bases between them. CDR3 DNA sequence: TGTGCCAGCAGCCGTACCCCCGGGGGAAAGGGATCCGGGGAGCTGTTTTTT. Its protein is CASSRTPGGKGSGELFF.

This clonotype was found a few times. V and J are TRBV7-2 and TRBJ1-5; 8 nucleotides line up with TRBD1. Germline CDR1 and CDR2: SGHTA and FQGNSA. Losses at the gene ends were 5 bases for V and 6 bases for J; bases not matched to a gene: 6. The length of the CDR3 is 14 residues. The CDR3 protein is CASSRTGNRQPQHF. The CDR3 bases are TGTGCCAGCAGCCGGACAGGGAATCGTCAGCCCCAGCATTTT.

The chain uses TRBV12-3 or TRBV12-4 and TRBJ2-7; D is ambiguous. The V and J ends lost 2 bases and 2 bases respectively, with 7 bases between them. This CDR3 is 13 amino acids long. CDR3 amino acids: CASSLFPTYEQYF. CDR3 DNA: TGTGCCAGCAGTTTATTCCCCACCTACGAGCAGTACTTC.

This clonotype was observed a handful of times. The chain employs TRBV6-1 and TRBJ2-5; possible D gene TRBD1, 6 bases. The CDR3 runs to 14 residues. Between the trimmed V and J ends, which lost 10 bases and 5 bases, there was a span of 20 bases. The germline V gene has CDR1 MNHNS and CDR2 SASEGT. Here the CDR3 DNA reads TGTGCCACGTCCAGGGGAATACTCGGCGAGACCCAGTACTTC. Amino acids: CATSRGILGETQYF.

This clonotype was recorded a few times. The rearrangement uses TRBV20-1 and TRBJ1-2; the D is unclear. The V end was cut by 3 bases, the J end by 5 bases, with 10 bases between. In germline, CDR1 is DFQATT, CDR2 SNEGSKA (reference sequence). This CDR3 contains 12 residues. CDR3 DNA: TGCAGTGCTAGCCAAGCAGCTTATGGCTACACCTTC. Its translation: CSASQAAYGYTF.

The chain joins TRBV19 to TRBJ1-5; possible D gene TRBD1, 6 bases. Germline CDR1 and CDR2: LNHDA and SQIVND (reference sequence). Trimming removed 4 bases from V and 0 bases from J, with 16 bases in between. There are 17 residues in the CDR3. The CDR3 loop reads CASSTASTGYSNQPQHF. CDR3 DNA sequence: TGTGCCAGTAGTACCGCTTCAACAGGGTATAGCAATCAGCCCCAGCATTTT.

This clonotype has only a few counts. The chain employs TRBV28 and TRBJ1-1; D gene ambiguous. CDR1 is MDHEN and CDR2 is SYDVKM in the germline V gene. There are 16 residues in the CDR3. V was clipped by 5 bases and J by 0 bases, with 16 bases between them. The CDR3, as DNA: TGTGCCAGCAGTCCACCCAAACAGAATATGAACACTGAAGCTTTCTTT. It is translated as CASSPPKQNMNTEAFF. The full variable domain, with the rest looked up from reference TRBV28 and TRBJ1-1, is DVKVTQSSRYLVKRTGEKVFLECVQDMDHENMFWYRQDPGLGLRLIYFSYDVKMKEKGDIPEGYSVSREKKERFSLILESASTNQTSMYLCASSPPKQNMNTEAFFGQGTRLTVV.

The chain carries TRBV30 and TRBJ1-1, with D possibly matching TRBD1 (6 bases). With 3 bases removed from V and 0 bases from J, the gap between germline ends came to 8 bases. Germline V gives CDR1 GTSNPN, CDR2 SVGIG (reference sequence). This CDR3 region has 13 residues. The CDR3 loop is CAWRRGMNTEAFF. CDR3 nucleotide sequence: TGTGCCTGGAGAAGGGGGATGAACACTGAAGCTTTCTTT.

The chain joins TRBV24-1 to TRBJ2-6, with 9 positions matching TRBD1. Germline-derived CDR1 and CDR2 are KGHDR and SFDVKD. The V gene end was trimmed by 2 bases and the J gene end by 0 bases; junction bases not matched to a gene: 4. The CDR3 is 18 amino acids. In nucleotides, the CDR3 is TGTGCCACCAGTGATTCCGGGACAGGGATCTCTGGGGCCAACGTCCTGACTTTC. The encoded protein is CATSDSGTGISGANVLTF.

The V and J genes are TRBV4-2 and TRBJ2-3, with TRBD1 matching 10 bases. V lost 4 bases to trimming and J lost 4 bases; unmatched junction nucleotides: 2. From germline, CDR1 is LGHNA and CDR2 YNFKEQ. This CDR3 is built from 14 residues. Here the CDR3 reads CASSRGQGADTQYF. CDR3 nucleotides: TGTGCCAGCAGCCGAGGACAGGGGGCAGATACGCAGTATTTT.

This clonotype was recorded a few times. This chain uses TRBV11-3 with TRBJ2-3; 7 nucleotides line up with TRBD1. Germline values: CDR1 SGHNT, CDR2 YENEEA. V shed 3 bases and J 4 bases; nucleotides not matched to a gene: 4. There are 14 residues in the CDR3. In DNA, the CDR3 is TGTGCCAGCAGCTTTAGGGGGCCGGCAGATACGCAGTATTTT. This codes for CASSFRGPADTQYF.

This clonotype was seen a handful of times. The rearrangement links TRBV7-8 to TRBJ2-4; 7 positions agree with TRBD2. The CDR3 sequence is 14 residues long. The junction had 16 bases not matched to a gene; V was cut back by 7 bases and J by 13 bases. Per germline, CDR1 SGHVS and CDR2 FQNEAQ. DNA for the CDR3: TGTGCCAGCACCCTATCGGGGGGTCACGACGGGCAGTACTTC. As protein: CASTLSGGHDGQYF.

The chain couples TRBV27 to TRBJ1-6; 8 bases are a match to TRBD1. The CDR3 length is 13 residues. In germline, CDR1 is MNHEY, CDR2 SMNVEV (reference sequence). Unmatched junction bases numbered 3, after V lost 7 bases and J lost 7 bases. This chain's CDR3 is CASKQGGNSPLHF. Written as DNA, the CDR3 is TGTGCCAGCAAACAGGGGGGGAATTCACCCCTCCACTTT.

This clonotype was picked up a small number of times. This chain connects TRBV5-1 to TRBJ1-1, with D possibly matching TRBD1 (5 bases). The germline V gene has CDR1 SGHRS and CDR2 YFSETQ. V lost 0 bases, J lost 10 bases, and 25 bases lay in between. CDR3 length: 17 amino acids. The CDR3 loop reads CASSLELEGVGTRGAFF. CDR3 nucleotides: TGCGCCAGCAGCTTGGAGTTGGAAGGGGTGGGAACAAGGGGAGCTTTCTTT.

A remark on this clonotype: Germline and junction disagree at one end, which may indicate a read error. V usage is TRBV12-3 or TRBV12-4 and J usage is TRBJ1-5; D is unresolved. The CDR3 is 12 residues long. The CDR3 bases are TGTTCCAGCAGCCCTTACAATCAGCCCCAGCATTTT. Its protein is CSSSPYNQPQHF.

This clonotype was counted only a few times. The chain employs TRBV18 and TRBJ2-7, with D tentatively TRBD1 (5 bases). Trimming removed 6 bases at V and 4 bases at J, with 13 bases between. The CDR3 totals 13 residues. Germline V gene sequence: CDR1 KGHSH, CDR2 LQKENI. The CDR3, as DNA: TGTGCCAGCTCGAACATCAGGGAATACGAGCAGTACTTC. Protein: CASSNIREYEQYF.

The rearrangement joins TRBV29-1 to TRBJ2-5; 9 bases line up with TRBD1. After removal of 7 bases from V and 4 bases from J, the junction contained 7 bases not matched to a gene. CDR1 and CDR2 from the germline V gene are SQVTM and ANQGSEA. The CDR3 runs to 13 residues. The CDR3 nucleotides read TGCAGCGCAATAACAGGGGGCCGAGAGACCCAGTACTTC. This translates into CSAITGGRETQYF.

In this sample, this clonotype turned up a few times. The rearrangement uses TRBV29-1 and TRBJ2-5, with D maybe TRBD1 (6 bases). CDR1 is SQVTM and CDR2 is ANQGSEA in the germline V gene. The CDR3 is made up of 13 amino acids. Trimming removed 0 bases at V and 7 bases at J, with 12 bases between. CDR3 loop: CSVEDTGLPTQYF. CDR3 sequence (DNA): TGCAGCGTTGAAGACACAGGGCTCCCGACCCAGTACTTC.

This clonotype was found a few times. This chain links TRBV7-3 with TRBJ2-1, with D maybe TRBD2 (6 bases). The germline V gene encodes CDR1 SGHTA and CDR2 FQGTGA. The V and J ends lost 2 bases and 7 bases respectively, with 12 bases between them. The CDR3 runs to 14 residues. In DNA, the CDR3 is TGTGCCAGCAGCTTACACGGGAGTTATAATGAGCAGTTCTTC. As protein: CASSLHGSYNEQFF.

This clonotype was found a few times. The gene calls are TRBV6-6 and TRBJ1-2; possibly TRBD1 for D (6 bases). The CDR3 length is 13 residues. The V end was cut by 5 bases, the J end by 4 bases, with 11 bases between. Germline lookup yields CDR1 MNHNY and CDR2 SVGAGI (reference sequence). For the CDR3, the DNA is TGTGCCAGCAGTAACGGGGGGGCCTATGGCTACACCTTC. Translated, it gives CASSNGGAYGYTF.